The T cell receptor beta chain under discussion was sequenced for a study of T cells after yellow fever vaccination. The wider study: SMART-Seq v4 Ultra Low Input handled preparation of low-cell-number fractions. Study-level findings and limits: Abundant bulk-derived clonotypes could contaminate FACS-sorted repertoires.

In making TCR cDNA, 5'RACE template switching added a universal primer site and UMIs to it. Each CDR3 protein is one row after TCRdb ran MiXCR on the 5' RACE reads. The repertoire holds 510,000 or so distinct CDR3 sequences, with less than 20% as singletons. This clonotype appeared a few times. Its antigen is unidentified. The CDR3 spans 12 residues. CDR1 is SQVTM and CDR2 is ANQGSEA in the germline V gene. Trimming took 5 bases from V and 2 from J, leaving 9 bases between them. Sequencing was performed on PBMCs, taken 15 days after the yellow fever booster vaccination. This clonotype originated in a young man who received the YFV17D yellow fever vaccine. The chain uses TRBV29-1 and TRBJ1-1, with D possibly matching TRBD1 (5 bases). CDR3: CSVPQGNTEAFF. The CDR3, as DNA: TGCAGCGTTCCCCAGGGTAACACTGAAGCTTTCTTT.